This paragraph covers one T cell receptor beta chain sequence. Its antigen remains unidentified. Qualities for individual bases were not recorded, and no much larger clone is one base off. The entry originates in a study of cytomegalovirus exposure and HLA in healthy donors (dated by TCRdb to 2016 to 2017). Regarding the complete study: According to a later analysis, the approximately 130 validation repertoires were produced on the same platform as the 666 repertoires of the first cohort. The study was designed to test whether signatures of past pathogen exposure could be identified by cataloging public T cell receptors. In addition to the first cohort of around 670 subjects, a separate validation cohort of over 90 different subjects was used. To predict cytomegalovirus infection status, the study brought together high-throughput TCR immunosequencing, statistical association of individual TCRs with disease status, and machine learning.

The library relied on the immunoSEQ multiplex PCR assay. Concerning the study's data processing: A statistical classification framework was built for diagnosing cytomegalovirus status from the catalog of TCR beta chain sequences. TCRdb limited this immuneACCESS table to in-frame rearrangements with V and J called. A share of clones is missing; checked studies link under half to unresolved V genes, and the rest is unexplained. V and J calls and clone size follow that table, whereas D and trimming were derived from the DNA. The sample table lists about 63,000 clones, 80% to 90% of them with a count of one. More than 0.95% of the sample rests with the top ten. Here is what the overall study found, with its caveats: The validation cohort had no HLA typing available for a later analysis, so co-occurrence within that cohort was assessed over all 120 repertoires. Most TCR sequences were seen in very few donors, while some public TCRs were found in many individuals. In a later analysis, TCRs clustered in the first cohort were found to also tend to co-occur in the roughly 120 validation repertoires, with over 90% of cluster scores above 0. The classifier was reported to diagnose cytomegalovirus status with high specificity and sensitivity in both the original and validation cohorts. The authors suggested that the approach could potentially be generalized to other disease states and immunological phenotypes. In vitro tests confirmed that a few of the cytomegalovirus-associated TCR beta chains recognize cytomegalovirus antigens. The study gave a list of under 200 TCR beta chains associated with cytomegalovirus.

Donors formed part of the validation cohort, which comprised 120 subjects and was distinct from the first cohort of under 850 subjects. The CDR3 spans 16 residues, from the cysteine through the phenylalanine. Just CDR3 DNA is preserved here, 48 bases in frame from base 1. Via the germline V gene, CDR1 is WSHSY and CDR2 SAAADI. The trim is 3 bases for V and 5 bases for J, with a gap of 19 bases between the germline ends. The sequence joins TRBV10-2 to TRBJ2-5; the D gene is possibly TRBD2, with 7 bases matching. This receptor was identified in a woman younger than 35 in good health and CMV-seronegative. Specimen: PBMCs. CDR3 reads: CASSDPGGGARETQYF. The bases read TGCGCCAGCAGTGACCCGGGGGGCGGGGCCCGGGAGACCCAGTACTTC.